This TCR beta chain was found in a study of cytomegalovirus exposure and HLA in healthy donors. Study observations and caveats: The dataset shows that most TCR sequences were rare, while some public TCRs occurred in many donors. First-cohort TCR clusters were later found to tend to co-occur in the 120 or so validation repertoires.

As regards this clone: Its antigen is unknown.

An approximately 120-subject validation cohort, separate from the approximately 690-subject first cohort, supplied the donors. Generated by immunoSEQ multiplex PCR, the TCRdb table keeps only in-frame clones and is missing some. The sample yields 150,000 to 200,000 clones, around nine tenths seen once. CDR3 length: 15 amino acids. In germline, CDR1 is SGDLS, CDR2 YYNGEE. Trimming cost V 3 bases and J 8 bases, with 18 bases left between them. The sequence was collected from a woman between 18 and 29 years old in good health and CMV-seropositive. The rearrangement joins TRBV9 to TRBJ2-1; perhaps TRBD2 as D (6 bases). The sample was PBMCs. This chain's CDR3 is CASSGPGTGVHEQFF. CDR3 bases: TGTGCCAGCAGCGGCCCCGGGACTGGCGTCCATGAGCAGTTCTTC.